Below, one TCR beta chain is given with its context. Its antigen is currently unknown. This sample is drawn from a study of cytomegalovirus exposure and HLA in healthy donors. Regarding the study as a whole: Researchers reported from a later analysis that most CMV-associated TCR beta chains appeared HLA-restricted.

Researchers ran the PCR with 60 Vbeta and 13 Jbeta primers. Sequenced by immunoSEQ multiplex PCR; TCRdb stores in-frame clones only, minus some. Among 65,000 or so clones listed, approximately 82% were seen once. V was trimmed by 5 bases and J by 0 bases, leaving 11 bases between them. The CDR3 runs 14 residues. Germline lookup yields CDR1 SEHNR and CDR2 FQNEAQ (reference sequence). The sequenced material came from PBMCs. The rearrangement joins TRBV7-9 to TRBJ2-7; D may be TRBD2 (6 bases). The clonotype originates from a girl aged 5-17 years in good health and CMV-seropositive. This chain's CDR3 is CASSPRGTSYEQYF. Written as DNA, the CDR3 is TGTGCCAGCAGCCCCCGGGGGACCTCCTACGAGCAGTACTTC.